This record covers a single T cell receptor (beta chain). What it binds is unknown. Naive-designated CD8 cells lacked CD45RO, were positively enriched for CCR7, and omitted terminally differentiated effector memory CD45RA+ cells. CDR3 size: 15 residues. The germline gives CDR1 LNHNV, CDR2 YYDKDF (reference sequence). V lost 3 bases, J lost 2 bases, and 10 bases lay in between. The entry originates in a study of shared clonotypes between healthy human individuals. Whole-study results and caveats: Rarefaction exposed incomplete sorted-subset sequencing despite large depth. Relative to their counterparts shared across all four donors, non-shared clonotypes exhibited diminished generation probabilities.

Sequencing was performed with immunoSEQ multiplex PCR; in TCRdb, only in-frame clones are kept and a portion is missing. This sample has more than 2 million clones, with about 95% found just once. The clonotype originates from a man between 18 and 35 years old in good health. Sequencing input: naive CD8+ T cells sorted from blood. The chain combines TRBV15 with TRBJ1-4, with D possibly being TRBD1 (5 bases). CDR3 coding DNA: TGTGCCACCAGCAGGTCCTGGGACACTAATGAAAAACTGTTTTTT. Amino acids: CATSRSWDTNEKLFF. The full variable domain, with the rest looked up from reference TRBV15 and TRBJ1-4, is DAMVIQNPRYQVTQFGKPVTLSCSQTLNHNVMYWYQQKSSQAPKLLFHYYDKDFNNEADTPDNFQSRRPNTSFCFLDIRSPGLGDTAMYLCATSRSWDTNEKLFFGSGTQLSVL.